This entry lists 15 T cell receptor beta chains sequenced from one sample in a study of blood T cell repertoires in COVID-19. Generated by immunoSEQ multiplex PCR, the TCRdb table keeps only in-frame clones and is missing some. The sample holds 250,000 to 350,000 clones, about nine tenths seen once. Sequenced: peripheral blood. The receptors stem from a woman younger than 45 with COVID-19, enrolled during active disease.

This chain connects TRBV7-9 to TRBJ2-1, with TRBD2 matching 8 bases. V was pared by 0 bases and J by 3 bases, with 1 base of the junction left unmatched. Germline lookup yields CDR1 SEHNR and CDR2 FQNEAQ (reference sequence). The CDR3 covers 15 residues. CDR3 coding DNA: TGTGCCAGCAGCTTAGCGCTAGCGGGCTACAATGAGCAGTTCTTC. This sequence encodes CASSLALAGYNEQFF. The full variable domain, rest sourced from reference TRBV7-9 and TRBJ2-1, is DTGVSQNPRHKITKRGQNVTFRCDPISEHNRLYWYRQTLGQGPEFLTYFQNEAQLEKSRLLSDRFSAERPKGSFSTLEIQRTEQGDSAMYLCASSLALAGYNEQFFGPGTRLTVL.

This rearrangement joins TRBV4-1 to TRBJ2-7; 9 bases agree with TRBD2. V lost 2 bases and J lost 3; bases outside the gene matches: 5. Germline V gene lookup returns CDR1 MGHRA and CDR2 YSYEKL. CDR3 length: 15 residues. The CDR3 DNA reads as TGCGCCAGCAGCCAATCTAGCGGGATTTTCTACGAGCAGTACTTC. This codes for CASSQSSGIFYEQYF.

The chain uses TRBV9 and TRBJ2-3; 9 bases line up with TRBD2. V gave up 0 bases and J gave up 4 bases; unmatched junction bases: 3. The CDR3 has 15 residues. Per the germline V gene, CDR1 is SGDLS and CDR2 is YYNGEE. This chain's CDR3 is CASSVDSGGSDTQYF. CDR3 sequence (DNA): TGTGCCAGCAGCGTAGATAGCGGGGGTTCAGATACGCAGTATTTT.

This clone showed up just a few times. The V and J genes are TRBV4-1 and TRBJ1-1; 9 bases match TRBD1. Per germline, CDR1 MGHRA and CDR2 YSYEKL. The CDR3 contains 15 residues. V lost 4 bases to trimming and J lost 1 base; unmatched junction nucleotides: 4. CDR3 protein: CASSPGTGRNTEAFF. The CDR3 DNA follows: TGCGCCAGCAGCCCAGGGACAGGGAGGAACACTGAAGCTTTCTTT.

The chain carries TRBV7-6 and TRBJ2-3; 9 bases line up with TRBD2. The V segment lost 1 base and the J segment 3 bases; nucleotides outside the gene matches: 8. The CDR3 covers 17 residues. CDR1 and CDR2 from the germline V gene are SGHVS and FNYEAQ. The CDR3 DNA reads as TGTGCCAGCAGCTTAGGGGCGGCTAGCGGGACGACAGATACGCAGTATTTT. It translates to CASSLGAASGTTDTQYF.

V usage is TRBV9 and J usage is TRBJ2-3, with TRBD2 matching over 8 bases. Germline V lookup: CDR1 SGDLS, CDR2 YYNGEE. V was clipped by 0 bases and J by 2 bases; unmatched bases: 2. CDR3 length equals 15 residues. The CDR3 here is CASSVAGGYTDTQYF. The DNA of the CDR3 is TGTGCCAGCAGCGTAGCGGGGGGGTACACAGATACGCAGTATTTT. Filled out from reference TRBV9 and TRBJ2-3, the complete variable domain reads DSGVTQTPKHLITATGQRVTLRCSPRSGDLSVYWYQQSLDQGLQFLIQYYNGEERAKGNILERFSAQQFPDLHSELNLSSLELGDSALYFCASSVAGGYTDTQYFGPGTRLTVL.

The DNA for the CDR3 is TGTGCCAGTAGTATTACGGAGGGGAATGAGCAGTTCTTC. Translated, it gives CASSITEGNEQFF. The chain has TRBV19 and TRBJ2-1; TRBD2 might be the D (6 bases). There are 13 residues in the CDR3. The germline CDR1 and CDR2 sequences are LNHDA and SQIVND (reference sequence). V was pared by 3 bases and J by 7 bases, with 10 bases between. Using reference TRBV19 and TRBJ2-1 for the parts outside the CDR3, the full variable domain is DGGITQSPKYLFRKEGQNVTLSCEQNLNHDAMYWYRQDPGQGLRLIYYSQIVNDFQKGDIAEGYSVSREKKESFPLTVTSAQKNPTAFYLCASSITEGNEQFFGPGTRLTVL.

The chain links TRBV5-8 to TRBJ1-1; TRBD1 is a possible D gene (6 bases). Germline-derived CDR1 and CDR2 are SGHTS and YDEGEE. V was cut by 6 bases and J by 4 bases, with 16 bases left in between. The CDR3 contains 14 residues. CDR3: CASTGDTSFTEAFF. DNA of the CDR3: TGTGCCAGCACTGGGGACACCTCCTTCACTGAAGCTTTCTTT.

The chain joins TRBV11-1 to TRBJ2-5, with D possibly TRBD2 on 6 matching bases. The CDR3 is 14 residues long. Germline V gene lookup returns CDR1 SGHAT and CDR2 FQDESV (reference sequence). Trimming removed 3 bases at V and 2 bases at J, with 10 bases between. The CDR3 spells CASSFGGTQETQYF. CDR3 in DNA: TGTGCCAGCAGCTTTGGCGGGACTCAAGAGACCCAGTACTTC.

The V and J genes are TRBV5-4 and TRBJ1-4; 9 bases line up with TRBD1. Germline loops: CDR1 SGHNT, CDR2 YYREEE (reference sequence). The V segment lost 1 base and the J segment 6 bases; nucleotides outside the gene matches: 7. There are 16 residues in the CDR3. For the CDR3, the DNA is TGTGCCAGCAGCTTGAAGGAGGGGACAGGGCATGAAAAACTGTTTTTT. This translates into CASSLKEGTGHEKLFF. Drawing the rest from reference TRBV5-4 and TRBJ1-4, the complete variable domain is ETGVTQSPTHLIKTRGQQVTLRCSSQSGHNTVSWYQQALGQGPQFIFQYYREEENGRGNFPPRFSGLQFPNYSSELNVNALELDDSALYLCASSLKEGTGHEKLFFGSGTQLSVL.

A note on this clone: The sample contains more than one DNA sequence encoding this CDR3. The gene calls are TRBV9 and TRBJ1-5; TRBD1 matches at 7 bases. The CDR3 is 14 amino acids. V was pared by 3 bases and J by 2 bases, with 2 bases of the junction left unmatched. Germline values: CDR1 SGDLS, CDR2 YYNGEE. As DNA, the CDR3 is TGTGCCAGCAGCGCTACAGGGGGCAATCAGCCCCAGCATTTT. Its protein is CASSATGGNQPQHF. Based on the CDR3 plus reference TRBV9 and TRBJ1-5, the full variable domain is DSGVTQTPKHLITATGQRVTLRCSPRSGDLSVYWYQQSLDQGLQFLIQYYNGEERAKGNILERFSAQQFPDLHSELNLSSLELGDSALYFCASSATGGNQPQHFGDGTRLSIL.

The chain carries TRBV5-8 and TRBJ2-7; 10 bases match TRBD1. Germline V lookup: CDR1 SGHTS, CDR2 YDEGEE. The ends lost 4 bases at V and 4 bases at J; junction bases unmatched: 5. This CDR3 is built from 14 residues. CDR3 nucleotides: TGTGCCAGCAGCCCCGGGACAGGGGCATACGAGCAGTACTTC. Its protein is CASSPGTGAYEQYF.

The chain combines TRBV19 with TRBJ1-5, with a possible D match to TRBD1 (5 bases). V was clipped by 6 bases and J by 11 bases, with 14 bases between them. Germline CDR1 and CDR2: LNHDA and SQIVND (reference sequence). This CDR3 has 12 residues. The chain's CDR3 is CASSPIGGSQHF. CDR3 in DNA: TGTGCCAGTAGCCCCATCGGGGGGTCCCAGCATTTT. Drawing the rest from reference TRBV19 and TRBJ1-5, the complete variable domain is DGGITQSPKYLFRKEGQNVTLSCEQNLNHDAMYWYRQDPGQGLRLIYYSQIVNDFQKGDIAEGYSVSREKKESFPLTVTSAQKNPTAFYLCASSPIGGSQHFGDGTRLSIL.

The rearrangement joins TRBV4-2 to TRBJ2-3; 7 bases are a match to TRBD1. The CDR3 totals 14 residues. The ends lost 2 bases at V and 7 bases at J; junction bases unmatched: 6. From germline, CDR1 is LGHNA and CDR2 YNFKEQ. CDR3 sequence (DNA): TGTGCCAGCAGCCAAACGAGACAGGGCCATACGCAGTATTTT. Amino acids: CASSQTRQGHTQYF.

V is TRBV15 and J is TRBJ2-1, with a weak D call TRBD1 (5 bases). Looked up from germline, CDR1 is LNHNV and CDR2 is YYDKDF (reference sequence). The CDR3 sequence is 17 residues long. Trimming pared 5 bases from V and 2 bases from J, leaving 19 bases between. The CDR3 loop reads CATSVSGFPPPYNEQFF. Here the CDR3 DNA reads TGTGCCACCAGCGTTTCAGGGTTCCCGCCTCCCTACAATGAGCAGTTCTTC.